This T cell receptor (beta chain) was captured in a study of spatial heterogeneity in lung cancer. Study at large: Fewer alpha-chain than beta-chain sequences were consistently detected. TCR and UMI combinations that were unique each appeared, on average, more than ten times in raw reads.

Time point noted: sample taken at primary tumor resection. The authors sequenced whole RNA from tumor, nontumor lung or frozen PBMC without sorting. The donors, around 71 patients with untreated early-stage non-small cell lung cancer, provided the samples. In the library, each TCR cDNA molecule bore its own unique molecular identifier. TCRdb called the 5' RACE reads again in MiXCR, with one record for every CDR3 protein. The sample records roughly 1,200 distinct CDR3 sequences, 5.5% to 7% being singletons. By sample share, this clonotype is medium-sized. Germline V CDR1 and CDR2: LGHNA, YNFKEQ. The V gene end was trimmed by 0 bases and the J gene end by 0 bases; junction bases not matched to a gene: 3. The CDR3 spans 16 residues.

The sequencing used normal lung tissue next to the tumor, collected at surgery. The receptor was isolated from a male donor with early-stage non-small cell lung cancer. J is TRBJ2-7 and V is TRBV4-2; TRBD2 matches at 9 bases. CDR3 coding DNA: TGTGCCAGCAGCCAAGACGTAGCGGGAGCCTCCTACGAGCAGTACTTC. This encodes CASSQDVAGASYEQYF.